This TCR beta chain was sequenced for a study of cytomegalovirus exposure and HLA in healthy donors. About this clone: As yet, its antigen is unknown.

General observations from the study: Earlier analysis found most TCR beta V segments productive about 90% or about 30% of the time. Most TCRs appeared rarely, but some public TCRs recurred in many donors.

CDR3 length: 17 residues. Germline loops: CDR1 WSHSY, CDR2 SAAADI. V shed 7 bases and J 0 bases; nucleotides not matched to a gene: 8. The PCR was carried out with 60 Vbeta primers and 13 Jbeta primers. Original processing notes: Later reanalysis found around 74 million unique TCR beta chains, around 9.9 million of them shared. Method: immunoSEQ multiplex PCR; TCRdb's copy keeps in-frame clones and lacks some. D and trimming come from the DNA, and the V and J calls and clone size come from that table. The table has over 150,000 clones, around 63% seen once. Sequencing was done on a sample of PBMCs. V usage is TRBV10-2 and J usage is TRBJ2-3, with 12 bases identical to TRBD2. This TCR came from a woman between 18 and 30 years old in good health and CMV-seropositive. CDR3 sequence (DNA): TGCGCCAGCATCTCGGGACTAGCGGGTGCTAGCACAGATACGCAGTATTTT. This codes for CASISGLAGASTDTQYF.